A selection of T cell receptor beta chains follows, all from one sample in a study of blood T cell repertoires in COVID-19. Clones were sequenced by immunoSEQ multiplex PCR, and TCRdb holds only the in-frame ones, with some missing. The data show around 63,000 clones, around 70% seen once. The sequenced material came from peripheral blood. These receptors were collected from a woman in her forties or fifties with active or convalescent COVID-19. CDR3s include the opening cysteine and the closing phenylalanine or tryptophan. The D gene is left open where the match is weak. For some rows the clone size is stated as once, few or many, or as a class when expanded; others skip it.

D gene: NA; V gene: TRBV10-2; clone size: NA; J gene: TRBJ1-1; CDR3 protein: CASSIQGTEAFF; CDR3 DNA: TGCGCCAGCAGTATACAGGGTACTGAAGCTTTCTTT
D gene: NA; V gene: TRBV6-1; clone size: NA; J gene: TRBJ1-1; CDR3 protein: CASSDLQGLRAEAFF; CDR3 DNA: TGTGCCAGCAGTGACCTCCAGGGGTTGAGGGCTGAAGCTTTCTTT
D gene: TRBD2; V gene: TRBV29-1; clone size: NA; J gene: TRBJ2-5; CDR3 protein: CSVEWGLAGVGGQETQYF; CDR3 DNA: TGCAGCGTTGAATGGGGACTAGCGGGAGTTGGAGGACAAGAGACCCAGTACTTC
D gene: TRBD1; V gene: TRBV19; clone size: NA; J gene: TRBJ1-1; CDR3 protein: CASSTRKGTGSEEAFF; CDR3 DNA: TGTGCCAGTAGTACCCGTAAAGGGACAGGGTCTGAGGAAGCTTTCTTT
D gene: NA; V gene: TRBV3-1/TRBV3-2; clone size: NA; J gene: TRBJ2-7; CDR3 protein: CASSQDGSYEQYF; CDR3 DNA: TGTGCCAGCAGCCAAGACGGTTCCTACGAGCAGTACTTC
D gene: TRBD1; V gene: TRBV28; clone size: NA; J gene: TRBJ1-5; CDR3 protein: CASRTGTALISNQPQHF; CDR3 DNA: TGTGCCAGCAGAACCGGGACAGCTCTAATTAGCAATCAGCCCCAGCATTTT
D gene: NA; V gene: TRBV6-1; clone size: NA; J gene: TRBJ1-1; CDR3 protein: CASSELGRETEAFF; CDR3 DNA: TGTGCCAGCAGTGAACTCGGGAGGGAAACTGAAGCTTTCTTT
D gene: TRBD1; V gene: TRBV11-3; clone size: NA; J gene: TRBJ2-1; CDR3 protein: CASSSTGTGKFF; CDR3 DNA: TGTGCCAGCAGCTCTACCGGGACAGGGAAGTTCTTC
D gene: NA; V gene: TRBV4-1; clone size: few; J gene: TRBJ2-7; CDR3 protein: CASSQAPGHFSYEQYF; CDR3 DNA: TGCGCCAGCAGCCAGGCGCCGGGACATTTCTCCTACGAGCAGTACTTC
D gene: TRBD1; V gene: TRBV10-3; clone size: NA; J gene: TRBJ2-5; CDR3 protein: CAISDLTGDETQYF; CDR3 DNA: TGTGCCATCAGTGACCTGACAGGGGACGAGACCCAGTACTTC
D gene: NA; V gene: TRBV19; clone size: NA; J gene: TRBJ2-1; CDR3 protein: CASSSRTTRDYNEQFF; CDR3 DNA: TGTGCCAGTAGTTCCCGGACTACCCGGGATTACAATGAGCAGTTCTTC
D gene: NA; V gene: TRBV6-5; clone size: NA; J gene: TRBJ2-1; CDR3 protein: CAVRENPGRNDEQFF; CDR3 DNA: TGTGCCGTAAGGGAGAACCCGGGGAGAAACGATGAGCAGTTCTTC
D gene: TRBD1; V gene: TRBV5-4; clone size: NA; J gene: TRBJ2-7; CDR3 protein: CASSADRGRSYEQYF; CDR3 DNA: TGTGCCAGCAGCGCCGACAGGGGGCGATCCTACGAGCAGTACTTC
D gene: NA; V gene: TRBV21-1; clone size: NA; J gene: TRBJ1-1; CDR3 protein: CASSHRGAMAFF; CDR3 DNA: TGTGCCAGCAGCCACCGGGGGGCCATGGCTTTCTTT
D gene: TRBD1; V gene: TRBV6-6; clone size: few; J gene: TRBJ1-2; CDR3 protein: CASSLGQGGYGYTF; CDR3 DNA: TGTGCCAGCAGTTTGGGACAGGGTGGGTATGGCTACACCTTC
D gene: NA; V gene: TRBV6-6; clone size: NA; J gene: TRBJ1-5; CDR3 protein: CASTSTLGGETQPQHF; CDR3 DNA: TGTGCCAGCACCTCTACCCTGGGGGGGGAGACTCAGCCCCAGCATTTT
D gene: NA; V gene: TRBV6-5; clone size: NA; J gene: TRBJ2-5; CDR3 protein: CASNSGRETQYF; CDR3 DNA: TGTGCCAGCAATTCCGGTCGAGAGACCCAGTACTTC
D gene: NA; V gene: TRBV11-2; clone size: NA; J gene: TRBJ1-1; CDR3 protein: CASSQRLTGGGFNTEAFF; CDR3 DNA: TGTGCCAGCAGCCAACGCCTAACGGGGGGGGGCTTCAACACTGAAGCTTTCTTT
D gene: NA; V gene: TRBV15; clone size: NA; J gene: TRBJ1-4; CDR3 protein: CATSRDSEGNEKLFF; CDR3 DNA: TGTGCCACCAGCAGAGATAGTGAGGGTAATGAAAAACTGTTTTTT
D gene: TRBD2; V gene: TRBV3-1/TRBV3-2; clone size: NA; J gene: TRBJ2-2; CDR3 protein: CASSQGRGKTGELFF; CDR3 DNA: TGTGCCAGCAGCCAAGGGCGGGGGAAGACCGGGGAGCTGTTTTTT
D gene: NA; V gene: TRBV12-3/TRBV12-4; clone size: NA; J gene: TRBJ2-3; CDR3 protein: CASSRGRADTQYF; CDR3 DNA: TGTGCCAGCAGTCGGGGGAGAGCAGATACGCAGTATTTT
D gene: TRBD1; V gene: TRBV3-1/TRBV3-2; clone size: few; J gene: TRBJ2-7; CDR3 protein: CASSQWPGQGAREQYF; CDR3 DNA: TGTGCCAGCAGCCAATGGCCGGGACAGGGGGCGCGGGAGCAGTACTTC
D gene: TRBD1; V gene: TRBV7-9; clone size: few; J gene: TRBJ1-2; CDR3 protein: CASSPQGTGGGYGYTF; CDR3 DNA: TGTGCCAGCAGCCCCCAGGGGACAGGGGGTGGCTATGGCTACACCTTC
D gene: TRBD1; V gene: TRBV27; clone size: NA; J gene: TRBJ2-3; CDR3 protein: CASSPGTGRNTQYF; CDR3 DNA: TGTGCCAGCAGTCCAGGGACAGGGAGGAATACGCAGTATTTT
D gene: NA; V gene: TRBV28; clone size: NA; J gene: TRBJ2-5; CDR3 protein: CASSFLGRETGTQYF; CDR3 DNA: TGTGCCAGCAGTTTTCTGGGCCGAGAGACAGGGACCCAGTACTTC
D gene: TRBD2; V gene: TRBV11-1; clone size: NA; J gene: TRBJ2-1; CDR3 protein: CASSFLTSGRAYEQFF; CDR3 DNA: TGTGCCAGCAGCTTCCTGACTAGCGGGAGGGCTTATGAGCAGTTCTTC
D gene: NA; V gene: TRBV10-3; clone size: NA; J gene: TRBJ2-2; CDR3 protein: CAISEQGQSITGELFF; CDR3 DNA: TGTGCCATCAGTGAGCAAGGACAGTCCATCACCGGGGAGCTGTTTTTT
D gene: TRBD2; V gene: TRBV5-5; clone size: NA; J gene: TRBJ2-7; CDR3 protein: CASSLRSLAGTYEQYF; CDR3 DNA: TGTGCCAGCAGCTTGCGAAGTCTAGCGGGAACCTACGAGCAGTACTTC
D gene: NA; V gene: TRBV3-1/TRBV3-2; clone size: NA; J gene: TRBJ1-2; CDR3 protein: CASSSSYRAARGYTF; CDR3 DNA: TGTGCCAGCAGCTCAAGCTACAGGGCAGCGAGGGGCTACACCTTC
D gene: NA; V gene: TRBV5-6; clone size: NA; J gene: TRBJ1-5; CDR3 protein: CASSLNPTGPQHF; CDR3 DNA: TGTGCCAGCAGCCTGAACCCAACAGGGCCCCAGCATTTT
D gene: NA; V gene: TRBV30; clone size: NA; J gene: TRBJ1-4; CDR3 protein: CAWRYTGSPKLFF; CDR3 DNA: TGTGCCTGGAGATATACGGGATCCCCGAAACTGTTTTTT
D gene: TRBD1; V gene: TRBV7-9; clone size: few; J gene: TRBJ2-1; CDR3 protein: CASSSTGGAWNEQFF; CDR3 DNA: TGTGCCAGCAGTTCCACAGGGGGCGCATGGAATGAGCAGTTCTTC
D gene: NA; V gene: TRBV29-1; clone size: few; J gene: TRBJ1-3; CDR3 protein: CSIEAGISGNTIYF; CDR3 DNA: TGCAGCATCGAAGCGGGGATCTCTGGAAACACCATATATTTT
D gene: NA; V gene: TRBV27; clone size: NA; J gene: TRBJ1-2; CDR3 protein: CASSLRQGRVGYTF; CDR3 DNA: TGTGCCAGCAGTTTACGGCAGGGAAGAGTTGGCTACACCTTC
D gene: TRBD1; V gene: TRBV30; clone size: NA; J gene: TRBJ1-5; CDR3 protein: CAWSLGQGHQPQHF; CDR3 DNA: TGTGCCTGGAGTTTGGGACAGGGACATCAGCCCCAGCATTTT
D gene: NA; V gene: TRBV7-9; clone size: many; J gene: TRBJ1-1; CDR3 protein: CAASRAYEAFF; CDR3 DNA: TGTGCCGCCAGCAGGGCCTATGAAGCTTTCTTT
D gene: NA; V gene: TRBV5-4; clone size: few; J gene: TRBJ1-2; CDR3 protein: CASSSPGGYGYTF; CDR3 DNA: TGTGCCAGCAGCTCCCCGGGTGGCTATGGCTACACCTTC
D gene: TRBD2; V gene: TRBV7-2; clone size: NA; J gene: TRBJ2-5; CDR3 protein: CASSSLAGAFPHQETQYF; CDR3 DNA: TGTGCCAGCAGCTCCCTAGCGGGGGCTTTTCCCCACCAAGAGACCCAGTACTTC